The clone carrying this T cell receptor (beta chain) occurred many times. Sequencing runs each yielded over 170 million TCR-beta sequences from 15-18 subjects. TCRdb passed the 5' RACE reads through MiXCR, listing each CDR3 protein once. The table includes roughly 60,000 distinct CDR3 sequences, around 5.2% detected once. The sample comes from a study of neurological immune-mediated disorders. Per germline, CDR1 SGHRS and CDR2 YFSETQ. The CDR3 is 15 residues long. V was pared by 4 bases and J by 4 bases, with 14 bases between. The receptor was derived from a woman in her forties or fifties with multiple sclerosis. The J gene is TRBJ2-2, the V gene TRBV5-1; D perhaps matches TRBD2 (6 bases). Sequenced sample: PBMCs. The CDR3 protein is CASSPWGEITGELFF. The CDR3, as DNA: TGCGCCAGCAGCCCCTGGGGGGAGATCACCGGGGAGCTGTTTTTT.